These 8 T cell receptor beta chains were sequenced from one sample in a study of blood T cell repertoires in COVID-19. The protocol was immunoSEQ multiplex PCR, while the TCRdb copy is restricted to in-frame clones and leaves out a portion. The table has 300,000 to 450,000 clones, more than 75% seen once. The sequenced sample was peripheral blood. These receptors were obtained from a woman in her sixties or seventies with COVID-19, enrolled during active disease.

The chain recombines TRBV3-1 (or the pseudogene TRBV3-2) with TRBJ1-6; 7 bases align to TRBD1. CDR3 length: 15 residues. Germline CDR1 reads LGHDT; CDR2 reads YNNKEL (reference sequence). The V gene end was trimmed by 4 bases and the J gene end by 6 bases; junction bases not matched to a gene: 6. The CDR3 DNA reads TGTGCCAGCAGCCGTCGACAGGGATCTAATTCACCCCTCCACTTT. Protein product: CASSRRQGSNSPLHF.

The V call is TRBV19, the J call TRBJ1-6, with unresolved D. The V end was cut by 7 bases, the J end by 5 bases, with 9 bases between. The CDR3 has 13 residues. The germline gives CDR1 LNHDA, CDR2 SQIVND (reference sequence). CDR3 nucleotide sequence: TGTGCCAGTAAAGCGGCAGATAATTCACCCCTCCACTTT. Translating it yields CASKAADNSPLHF.

The rearrangement links TRBV7-9 to TRBJ2-2, with D perhaps matching TRBD2 (5 bases). Germline V gene sequence: CDR1 SEHNR, CDR2 FQNEAQ (reference sequence). Trimming cost V 1 base and J 3 bases, with 12 bases left between them. The CDR3 contains 16 residues. Written as DNA, the CDR3 is TGTGCCAGCAGCTTAGGCCCCCCCGGGGACACCGGGGAGCTGTTTTTT. This encodes CASSLGPPGDTGELFF.

V and J are TRBV4-1 and TRBJ1-1; TRBD1 aligns across 11 bases. V dropped 7 bases and J dropped 1; count of bases not matched to a gene: 8. CDR1 MGHRA and CDR2 YSYEKL come from the germline V gene. This CDR3 spans 16 amino acids. This CDR3 reads CASTRGQGARNTEAFF. CDR3 nucleotide sequence: TGCGCCAGCACCCGAGGACAGGGGGCTAGGAACACTGAAGCTTTCTTT.

The V gene is TRBV9, the J gene TRBJ1-2, with 7 bases aligning to TRBD1. J gave up 8 bases and V 3 bases, and 13 bases lay outside the gene matches. Germline CDR1 reads SGDLS; CDR2 reads YYNGEE. This CDR3 has 15 amino acids. Here the CDR3 DNA reads TGTGCCAGCAGCGAACACGGAGGGGGCGGGCGAGGCTACACCTTC. It encodes CASSEHGGGGRGYTF.

The V call is TRBV10-3, the J call TRBJ2-7; 9 positions agree with TRBD1. Germline V gene sequence: CDR1 ENHRY, CDR2 SYGVKD. This CDR3 has 14 amino acids. The V segment lost 6 bases and the J segment 2 bases; nucleotides outside the gene matches: 5. CDR3 coding DNA: TGTGCCATCAGGGGACAGGGAAAAACCTACGAGCAGTACTTC. Protein product: CAIRGQGKTYEQYF.

The V call is TRBV4-1, the J call TRBJ1-2; D is unclear. The CDR3 extends over 15 amino acids. V lost 1 base, J lost 4 bases, and 13 bases lay in between. Germline V gene data show CDR1 as MGHRA and CDR2 as YSYEKL. The CDR3 DNA reads as TGCGCCAGCAGCCAAGGAAGCTCAGACATCTATGGCTACACCTTC. As protein: CASSQGSSDIYGYTF.

The chain has TRBV5-1 and TRBJ1-6; D perhaps matches TRBD1 (5 bases). The CDR3 length is 14 residues. Germline lookup yields CDR1 SGHRS and CDR2 YFSETQ. V was shortened by 5 bases and J by 10 bases, with 16 bases between the two germline ends. CDR3 nucleotide sequence: TGCGCCAGCAGGTCTGCCCACCCAGGGTCACCCCTCCACTTT. This sequence encodes CASRSAHPGSPLHF.